The present entry profiles one T cell receptor beta chain with its context. Germline values: CDR1 SNHLY, CDR2 FYNNEI. Trimming removed 6 bases from V and 0 bases from J; junction bases left unmatched: 5. CDR3 length: 15 residues. The entry originates in a study of cytomegalovirus exposure and HLA in healthy donors. Using immunoSEQ multiplex PCR, the repertoire was profiled, and TCRdb retains in-frame clones only, with some absent. The profile shows 150,000 to 200,000 clones, more than 80% of them singletons. V usage is TRBV2 and J usage is TRBJ1-5, with 7 positions matching TRBD1. The receptor was isolated from a man between 18 and 29 years old in good health and CMV-seropositive. The sample consisted of PBMCs. DNA for the CDR3: TGTGCCAGCAGCCGAGGGGGCGGTAGCAATCAGCCCCAGCATTTT. Its translation: CASSRGGGSNQPQHF. Supplemented by reference TRBV2 and TRBJ1-5, the full variable domain reads EPEVTQTPSHQVTQMGQEVILRCVPISNHLYFYWYRQILGQKVEFLVSFYNNEISEKSEIFDDQFSVERPDGSNFTLKIRSTKLEDSAMYFCASSRGGGSNQPQHFGDGTRLSIL.